These 22 T cell receptor beta chains share one sample of origin, sequenced in a study of T-cell reconstitution after alpha-beta-depleted transplantation in children. Unique molecular identifiers were incorporated when the TCRbeta library was constructed. MiXCR, applied by TCRdb to the PCR reads, yields one record per CDR3 protein. The sample shows 490,000 or so distinct CDR3 sequences, 8% to 11% of them seen only once. The sample in question was PBMCs, obtained before TCRalphabeta/CD19-depleted stem cell transplant. All receptors derive from a child aged 2 to 10 with inherited bone marrow failure, due to receive a stem cell transplant.

This clonotype was seen a handful of times. The chain employs TRBV12-3 or TRBV12-4 and TRBJ2-3, with D perhaps TRBD2 (6 bases). The V end lost 6 bases, the J end lost 2 bases, and 15 bases lay between the germline ends. The CDR3 has 15 residues. The CDR3 region has the DNA TGTGCCAGCAGGGTAGCGGCCCCGTCCACAGATACGCAGTATTTT. This sequence encodes CASRVAAPSTDTQYF.

This clonotype appeared many times. V is TRBV29-1 and J is TRBJ2-1, with 7 bases aligning to TRBD2. Germline V gene lookup returns CDR1 SQVTM and CDR2 ANQGSEA. CDR3 size: 12 residues. Germline trimming cut 6 bases from V and 9 bases from J; bases unmatched to any gene: 8. The CDR3: CSVDIGGSEQFF. CDR3 in DNA: TGCAGCGTCGACATCGGGGGGAGTGAGCAGTTCTTC.

The sample holds many counts of this clonotype. The chain carries TRBV29-1 and TRBJ2-1; either TRBD1 or TRBD2 may supply D (5 bases each). The CDR3 has 15 amino acids. Per germline, CDR1 SQVTM and CDR2 ANQGSEA. V lost 7 bases to trimming and J lost 4 bases, with 20 bases between them. CDR3 bases: TGCAGCGAATTGGGGGAACTAGGTGGATACAATGAGCAGTTCTTC. Its protein product is CSELGELGGYNEQFF.

This clonotype was counted many times. V gene TRBV5-1 combines with J gene TRBJ1-4, with TRBD1 matching 8 bases. CDR1 and CDR2 (germline): SGHRS, YFSETQ. The CDR3 has 14 amino acids. V gave up 4 bases and J gave up 7 bases; unmatched junction bases: 6. This CDR3 is CASSNRTGSEKLFF. CDR3 nucleotide sequence: TGCGCCAGCAGCAATCGGACAGGGAGTGAAAAACTGTTTTTT.

The V gene is TRBV29-1, the J gene TRBJ2-1; 7 nucleotides agree with TRBD2. Looked up from germline, CDR1 is SQVTM and CDR2 is ANQGSEA. The CDR3 extends over 15 amino acids. Trimming cost V 4 bases and J 2 bases; bases outside gene matches: 8. As DNA, the CDR3 is TGCAGCGTTGGGGGTGGGGGGGTAACCTACAATGAGCAGTTCTTC. Its protein product is CSVGGGGVTYNEQFF.

This clonotype was counted many times. The V gene is TRBV4-1, the J gene TRBJ2-1; no clear D gene. The CDR3 spans 14 residues. The germline gives CDR1 MGHRA, CDR2 YSYEKL. The germline V and J ends were trimmed by 4 bases and 8 bases, with 15 bases remaining between them. This chain's CDR3 is CASSPSLERYEQFF. The CDR3 region has the DNA TGCGCCAGCAGCCCATCCCTCGAGAGGTATGAGCAGTTCTTC.

This clonotype was seen many times. One end of the junction does not line up with germline, which may come from a read error. The chain uses TRBV29-1 and TRBJ1-3; possible D gene TRBD1, 6 bases. The CDR3 loop spans 14 amino acids. Germline assignment: CDR1 SQVTM and CDR2 ANQGSEA. The CDR3 reads CSAEQGSSGNTIYF. CDR3 nucleotide sequence: TGCAGCGCTGAACAGGGATCCTCTGGAAACACCATATATTTT.

The CDR3 DNA reads TGTGCCAGCAGCGCTACTGAGCCCCAGTACTTC. It is translated as CASSATEPQYF. This sequence joins TRBV7-9 and TRBJ2-5; D unclear. Germline CDR1 is SEHNR and CDR2 is FQNEAQ (reference sequence). Trimming removed 5 bases at V and 9 bases at J, with 10 bases between. The CDR3 covers 11 residues. Based on the CDR3 plus reference TRBV7-9 and TRBJ2-5, the full variable domain is DTGVSQNPRHKITKRGQNVTFRCDPISEHNRLYWYRQTLGQGPEFLTYFQNEAQLEKSRLLSDRFSAERPKGSFSTLEIQRTEQGDSAMYLCASSATEPQYFGPGTRLLVL.

This clonotype was counted at least ten times. This chain joins TRBV25-1 and TRBJ2-1; D is uncertain. The germline gives CDR1 MGHDK, CDR2 SYGVNS. Trimming removed 4 bases at V and 4 bases at J, with 14 bases between. This CDR3 is built from 15 residues. The DNA for the CDR3 is TGTGCCAGCAGTGGCCTAGATTGGAGATACAATGAGCAGTTCTTC. This translates into CASSGLDWRYNEQFF.

This clonotype was observed many times. V is TRBV15 and J is TRBJ2-3, with 10 bases identical to TRBD2. Trimming removed 5 bases from V and 3 bases from J; junction bases left unmatched: 11. The CDR3 contains 17 residues. Looked up from germline, CDR1 is LNHNV and CDR2 is YYDKDF (reference sequence). The CDR3 nucleotides are TGTGCCACCAGCTCCCGGTATCCTAGCGGGAGAACAGATACGCAGTATTTT. Its protein product is CATSSRYPSGRTDTQYF.

This clonotype was detected ten times or more. The genes are TRBV10-2 and TRBJ2-1, with TRBD2 identical over 12 bases. The length of the CDR3 is 15 residues. From germline, CDR1 is WSHSY and CDR2 SAAADI. V was clipped by 6 bases and J by 9 bases; unmatched bases: 9. CDR3 protein: CASRDRLAGDGEQFF. The CDR3 DNA reads as TGCGCCAGCAGAGACCGACTAGCGGGAGACGGTGAGCAGTTCTTC.

This clonotype was found many times. V usage is TRBV28 and J usage is TRBJ2-7; D is unresolved. The CDR3 runs to 16 residues. V shed 4 bases and J shed 0 bases, with 16 bases lying between them. Germline assignment: CDR1 MDHEN and CDR2 SYDVKM. CDR3 in amino acids: CASSSPSKGPSYEQYF. CDR3 sequence (DNA): TGTGCCAGCAGTTCCCCCTCTAAGGGTCCCTCCTACGAGCAGTACTTC.

The V gene is TRBV11-2, the J gene TRBJ2-2, with TRBD2 identical over 13 bases. CDR1 is SGHAT and CDR2 is FQNNGV in the germline V gene. The CDR3 is 20 residues long. Trimming at V came to 5 bases and at J to 2 bases, leaving 14 bases not matched to a gene. The CDR3 region is CASSTRPPGTSGTNTGELFF. In nucleotides, the CDR3 is TGTGCCAGCAGCACCCGCCCACCCGGGACTAGCGGGACTAACACCGGGGAGCTGTTTTTT. The entire variable domain, with the rest obtained from reference TRBV11-2 and TRBJ2-2, is as follows: EAGVAQSPRYKIIEKRQSVAFWCNPISGHATLYWYQQILGQGPKLLIQFQNNGVVDDSQLPKDRFSAERLKGVDSTLKIQPAKLEDSAVYLCASSTRPPGTSGTNTGELFFGEGSRLTVL.

This clonotype was recorded at least ten times. This rearrangement joins TRBV24-1 to TRBJ2-5, with TRBD2 matching 8 bases. Losses at the gene ends were 4 bases for V and 7 bases for J; bases not matched to a gene: 10. Germline CDR1 and CDR2: KGHDR and SFDVKD. This CDR3 comprises 15 residues. The CDR3 DNA reads as TGTGCCACCAGTGACTCAACTAGCGGTTGGGGGACCCAGTACTTC. Encoded protein: CATSDSTSGWGTQYF.

J is TRBJ2-7 and V is TRBV2; D is unclear. Trimming stripped 1 base from V and 3 bases from J, with 7 bases between. The CDR3 sequence is 13 residues long. Germline V lookup: CDR1 SNHLY, CDR2 FYNNEI. This CDR3 is CASSEGVDYEQYF. In DNA, the CDR3 is TGTGCCAGCAGTGAAGGGGTGGACTACGAGCAGTACTTC.

This clonotype was seen many times. CDR3 DNA sequence: TGTGCCAGCAGCCTTAGCGGTAGTGCCCACAATGAGCAGTTCTTC. It is translated as CASSLSGSAHNEQFF. The rearrangement joins TRBV7-9 to TRBJ2-1; D is perhaps TRBD2 (6 bases). The V gene lost 5 bases and the J gene lost 5 bases, with 16 bases spanning the gap. The CDR3 runs to 15 residues. Germline V CDR1 and CDR2: SEHNR, FQNEAQ (reference sequence).

This clonotype was recorded a few times. DNA of the CDR3: TGTGCCAGCAGCCCAGGGGACGCCGCCTACGAGCAGTACTTC. This gives the protein CASSPGDAAYEQYF. J is TRBJ2-7 and V is TRBV5-6, with a weak D call TRBD1 (6 bases). The CDR3 spans 14 residues. The V and J ends lost 4 bases and 2 bases respectively, with 13 bases between them. Per the germline V gene, CDR1 is SGHDT and CDR2 is YYEEEE.

This clonotype was seen at least ten times. CDR3 nucleotide sequence: TGTGCCACTACAGGCGCTAGCGGGGACAATGAGCAGTTCTTC. It yields the protein CATTGASGDNEQFF. V and J are TRBV10-3 and TRBJ2-1; 9 bases agree with TRBD2. The junction had 9 bases not matched to a gene; V was cut back by 10 bases and J by 5 bases. Looked up from germline, CDR1 is ENHRY and CDR2 is SYGVKD. CDR3 size: 14 residues.

There are many counts of this clonotype. Here the CDR3 DNA reads TGTGCCTGGAGTCCTCGTAGCACAGATACGCAGTATTTT. This codes for CAWSPRSTDTQYF. This chain uses TRBV30 with TRBJ2-3; no firm D call. This CDR3 spans 13 amino acids. The V gene lost 2 bases and the J gene lost 0 bases, with 6 bases spanning the gap. CDR1 and CDR2 (germline): GTSNPN, SVGIG (reference sequence).

The table lists this clonotype with many counts. The chain employs TRBV6-5 and TRBJ2-2, with D maybe TRBD1 (6 bases). The CDR3 consists of 16 residues. Looked up from germline, CDR1 is MNHEY and CDR2 is SVGAGI. V dropped 2 bases and J dropped 4 bases, with 14 bases sitting between them. DNA of the CDR3: TGTGCCAGCAGTTACGATCACAGGGTGGGCACCGGGGAGCTGTTTTTT. Translation: CASSYDHRVGTGELFF.

This clonotype was detected many times. The chain combines TRBV11-2 with TRBJ2-3; 8 positions match TRBD2. CDR3 length equals 15 residues. The trim removed 3 bases at V and 2 bases at J, leaving 4 bases unmatched. Germline CDR1 is SGHAT and CDR2 is FQNNGV. The CDR3: CASSFSGTYTDTQYF. The DNA of the CDR3 is TGTGCCAGCAGCTTTAGCGGGACTTACACAGATACGCAGTATTTT.

This clonotype was detected many times. CDR3 region: CASRTRGDNPQGQETQYF. CDR3 sequence (DNA): TGTGCCAGCAGGACTCGAGGGGACAATCCACAGGGCCAAGAGACCCAGTACTTC. The genes are TRBV14 and TRBJ2-5, with a possible D match to TRBD1 (6 bases). V was cut by 6 bases and J by 1 base, with 24 bases left in between. The CDR3 spans 18 residues. Germline V gives CDR1 SGHDN, CDR2 FVKESK. Combining the CDR3 with reference TRBV14 and TRBJ2-5 gives the whole variable domain EAGVTQFPSHSVIEKGQTVTLRCDPISGHDNLYWYRRVMGKEIKFLLHFVKESKQDESGMPNNRFLAERTGGTYSTLKVQPAELEDSGVYFCASRTRGDNPQGQETQYFGPGTRLLVL.